One and the same sample provided the 9 T cell receptor beta chains below, sequenced in a study of post-analysis software for immune sequencing data. Study-level findings and limits: Comparison of patients with controls showed 4 to 6 TRBV segments more frequent in patients, TRBV5-6, TRBV5-1 and TRBV20-1 among them.

No antigen has been assigned to these receptors. Sequencing libraries made from TCR beta cDNA carried unique molecular identifiers. TCRdb re-called the PCR reads through MiXCR, storing one row per CDR3 protein. The data show more than 450,000 distinct CDR3 sequences, approximately 31% seen once. Sample: blood. These receptors all stem from a girl aged 2-17 years with multiple sclerosis.

Concerning this clonotype itself: This may arise from a read error, as a much more abundant clone is one base away. The chain employs TRBV9 and TRBJ2-4; a possible D gene is TRBD1 (5 bases). There are 13 residues in the CDR3. The germline V gene has CDR1 SGDLS and CDR2 YYNGEE. The V gene lost 4 bases and the J gene lost 13 bases, with 18 bases spanning the gap. The CDR3 protein is CASSRTGNYGQYF. Here the CDR3 DNA reads TGTGCCAGCAGCAGAACAGGAAACTACGGGCAGTACTTC.

The table lists this clonotype with a few counts. The J gene is TRBJ2-5, the V gene TRBV6-1; no definite D call. With 4 bases removed from V and 4 bases from J, the gap between germline ends came to 10 bases. Germline V gene lookup returns CDR1 MNHNS and CDR2 SASEGT. CDR3 length: 13 residues. CDR3 in amino acids: CASSAGSSETQYF. The CDR3 nucleotides are TGTGCCAGCAGTGCTGGTAGCTCAGAGACCCAGTACTTC.

There are many counts of this clonotype. The CDR3 protein is CASGTSRYNEQFF. The DNA of the CDR3 is TGTGCCAGCGGGACTAGCAGATACAATGAGCAGTTCTTC. The chain uses TRBV2 and TRBJ2-1; 9 bases agree with TRBD2. V lost 8 bases, J lost 4 bases, and 3 bases stayed unmatched. Germline CDR1 is SNHLY and CDR2 is FYNNEI. CDR3 length: 13 residues.

This clonotype appeared a single time. V gene TRBV12-3 or TRBV12-4 combines with J gene TRBJ2-3; perhaps D is TRBD1 or TRBD2 (5 bases each). The CDR3 has 11 residues. V gave up 8 bases and J gave up 10 bases, with 13 bases separating them. The CDR3 DNA follows: TGTGCCAGCGGGGGAGCAGGTGCGCAGTATTTT. It specifies CASGGAGAQYF.

Concerning this clonotype itself: A junction end diverges from the germline sequence, so it may reflect a read error. CDR3 protein: CASPPVVTNTGELFF. The CDR3 DNA sequence: TGTGCCAGCCCACCAGTCGTCACGAACACCGGGGAGCTGTTTTTT. The rearrangement joins TRBV18 to TRBJ2-2; no clear D. This CDR3 has 15 residues. Looked up from germline, CDR1 is KGHSH and CDR2 is LQKENI.

This clonotype showed up just a few times. V gene TRBV11-2 combines with J gene TRBJ2-3, with TRBD1 identical over 10 bases. The CDR3 is made up of 14 amino acids. Germline V gene data show CDR1 as SGHAT and CDR2 as FQNNGV. After removal of 5 bases from V and 8 bases from J, the junction contained 7 bases not matched to a gene. Written as DNA, the CDR3 is TGTGCCAGCAGCACTGGACAGGGGGATAGTACGCAGTATTTT. It translates to CASSTGQGDSTQYF.

This chain uses TRBV3-1 with TRBJ2-1, with D perhaps TRBD2 (5 bases). The germline gives CDR1 LGHDT, CDR2 YNNKEL (reference sequence). This CDR3 is built from 12 residues. V was pared by 0 bases and J by 8 bases, with 5 bases between. The CDR3 spells CASSQEGDEQFF. The CDR3 DNA follows: TGTGCCAGCAGCCAAGAGGGAGATGAGCAGTTCTTC.

Details on this clonotype: The junction does not match germline at one end; this may be a read error. The chain recombines TRBV18 with TRBJ2-5; D might be TRBD2 (6 bases). CDR3 size: 15 residues. Germline CDR1 is KGHSH and CDR2 is LQKENI. The CDR3 is CASSPPLRPRETLYF. The CDR3 coding sequence is TGTGCCAGCTCACCACCTTTGCGGCCCCGGGAGACCCTGTACTTC.

The chain joins TRBV5-1 to TRBJ2-3; TRBD2 matches 14 bases. Germline V gene sequence: CDR1 SGHRS, CDR2 YFSETQ. This CDR3 has 18 amino acids. After removal of 3 bases from V and 0 bases from J, the junction contained 6 bases not matched to a gene. The CDR3 DNA follows: TGCGCCAGCAGCTCTGGACTAGCGGGGGGCCCCAGCACAGATACGCAGTATTTT. Translation: CASSSGLAGGPSTDTQYF.